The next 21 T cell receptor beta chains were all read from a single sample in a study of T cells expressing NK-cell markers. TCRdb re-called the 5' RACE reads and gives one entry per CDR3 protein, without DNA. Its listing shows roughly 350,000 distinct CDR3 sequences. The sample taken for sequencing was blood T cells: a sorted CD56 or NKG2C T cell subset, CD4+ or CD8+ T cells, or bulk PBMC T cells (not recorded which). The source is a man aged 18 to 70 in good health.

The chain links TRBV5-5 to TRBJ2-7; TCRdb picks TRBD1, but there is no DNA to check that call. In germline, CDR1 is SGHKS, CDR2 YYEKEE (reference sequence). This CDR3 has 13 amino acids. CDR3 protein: CASSLGARGEQYF.

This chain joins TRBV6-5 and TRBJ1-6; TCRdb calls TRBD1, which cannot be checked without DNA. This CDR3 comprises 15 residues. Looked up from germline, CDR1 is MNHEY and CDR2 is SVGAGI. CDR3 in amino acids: CASSGPRAPDSPLHF.

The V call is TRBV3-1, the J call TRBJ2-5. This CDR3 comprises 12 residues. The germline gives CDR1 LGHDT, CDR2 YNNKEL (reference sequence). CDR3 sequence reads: CASSWSGETQYF.

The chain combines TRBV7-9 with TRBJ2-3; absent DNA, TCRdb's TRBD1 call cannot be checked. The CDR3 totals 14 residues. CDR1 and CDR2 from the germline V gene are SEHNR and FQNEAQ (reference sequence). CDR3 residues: CAGARDPSTDTQYF.

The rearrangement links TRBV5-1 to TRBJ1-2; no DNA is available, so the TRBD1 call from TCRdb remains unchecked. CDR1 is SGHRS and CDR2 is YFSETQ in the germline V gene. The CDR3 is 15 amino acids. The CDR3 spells CASSINPGQGLGYTF.

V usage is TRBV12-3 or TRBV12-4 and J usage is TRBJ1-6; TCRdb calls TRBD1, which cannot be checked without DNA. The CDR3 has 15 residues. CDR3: CASRGQGRLNSPLHF.

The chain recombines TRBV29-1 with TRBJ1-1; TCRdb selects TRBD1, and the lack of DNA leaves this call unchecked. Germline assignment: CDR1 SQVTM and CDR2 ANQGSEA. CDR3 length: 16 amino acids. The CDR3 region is CSVEEQRGGVNTEAFF. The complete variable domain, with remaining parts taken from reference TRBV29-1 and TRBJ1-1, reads SAVISQKPSRDICQRGTSLTIQCQVDSQVTMMFWYRQQPGQSLTLIATANQGSEATYESGFVIDKFPISRPNLTFSTLTVSNMSPEDSSIYLCSVEEQRGGVNTEAFFGQGTRLTVV.

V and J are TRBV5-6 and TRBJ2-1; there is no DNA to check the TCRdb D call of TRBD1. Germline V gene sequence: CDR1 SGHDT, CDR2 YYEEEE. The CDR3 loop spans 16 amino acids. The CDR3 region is CASSYRDTYSNNEQFF.

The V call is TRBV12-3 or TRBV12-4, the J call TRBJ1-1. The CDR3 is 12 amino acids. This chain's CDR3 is CASLSANTEAFF.

The CDR3 spells CASRPPFNTGELFF. The J gene is TRBJ2-2, the V gene TRBV6-1. This CDR3 is 14 amino acids long. CDR1 is MNHNS and CDR2 is SASEGT in the germline V gene.

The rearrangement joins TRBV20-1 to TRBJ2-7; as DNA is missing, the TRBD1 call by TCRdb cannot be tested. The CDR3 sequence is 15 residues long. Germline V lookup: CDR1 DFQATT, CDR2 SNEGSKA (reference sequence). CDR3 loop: CSAREADRVSYEQYF.

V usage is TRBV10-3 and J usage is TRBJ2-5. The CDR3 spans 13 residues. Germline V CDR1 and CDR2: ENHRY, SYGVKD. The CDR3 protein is CAISQDYQETQYF.

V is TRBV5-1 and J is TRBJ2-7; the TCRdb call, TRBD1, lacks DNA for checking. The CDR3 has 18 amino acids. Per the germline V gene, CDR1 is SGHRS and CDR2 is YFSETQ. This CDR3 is CASSLVSGGRGQTYEQYF.

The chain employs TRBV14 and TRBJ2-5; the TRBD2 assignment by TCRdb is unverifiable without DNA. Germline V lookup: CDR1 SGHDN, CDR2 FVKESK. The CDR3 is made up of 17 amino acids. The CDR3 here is CASSQGGLAGAQETQYF.

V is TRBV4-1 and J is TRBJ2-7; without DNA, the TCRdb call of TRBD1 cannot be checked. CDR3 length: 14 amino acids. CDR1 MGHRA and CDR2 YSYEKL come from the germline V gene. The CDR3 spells CASRSLGQTGEQYF.

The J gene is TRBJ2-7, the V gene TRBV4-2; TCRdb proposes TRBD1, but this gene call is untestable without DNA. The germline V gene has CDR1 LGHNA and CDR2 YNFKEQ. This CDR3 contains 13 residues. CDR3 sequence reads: CASSHKQGYEQYF.

The CDR3 here is CSAGLVTNIQYF. V is TRBV29-1 and J is TRBJ2-4. Per germline, CDR1 SQVTM and CDR2 ANQGSEA. The CDR3 loop spans 12 amino acids.

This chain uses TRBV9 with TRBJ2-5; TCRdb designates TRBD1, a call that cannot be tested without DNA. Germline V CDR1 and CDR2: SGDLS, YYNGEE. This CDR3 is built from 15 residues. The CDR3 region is CASSQTGTTKETQYF.

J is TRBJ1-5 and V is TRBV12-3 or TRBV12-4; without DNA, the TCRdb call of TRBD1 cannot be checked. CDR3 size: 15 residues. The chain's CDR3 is CASRPQGGGNQPQHF.

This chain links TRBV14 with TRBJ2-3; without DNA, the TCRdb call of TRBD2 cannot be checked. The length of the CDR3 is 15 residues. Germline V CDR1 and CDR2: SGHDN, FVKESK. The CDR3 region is CASSHQPGGTDTQYF.

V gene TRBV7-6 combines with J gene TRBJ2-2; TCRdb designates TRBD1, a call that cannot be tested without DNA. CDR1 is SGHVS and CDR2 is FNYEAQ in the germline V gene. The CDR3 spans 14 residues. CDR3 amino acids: CASSLGGIPGELFF.